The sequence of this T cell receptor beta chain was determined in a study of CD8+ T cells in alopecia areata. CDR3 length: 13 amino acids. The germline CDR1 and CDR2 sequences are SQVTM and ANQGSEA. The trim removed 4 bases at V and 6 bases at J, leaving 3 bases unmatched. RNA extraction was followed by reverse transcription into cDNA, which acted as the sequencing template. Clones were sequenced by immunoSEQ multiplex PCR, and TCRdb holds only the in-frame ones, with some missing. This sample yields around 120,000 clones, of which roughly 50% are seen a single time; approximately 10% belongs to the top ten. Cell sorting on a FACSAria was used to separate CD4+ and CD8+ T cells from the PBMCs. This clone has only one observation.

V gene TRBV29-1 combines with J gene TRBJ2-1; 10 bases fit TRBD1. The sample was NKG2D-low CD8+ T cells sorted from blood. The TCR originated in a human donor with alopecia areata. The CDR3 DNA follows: TGCAGCGTTGTGTGGGACAGGGGCAATGAGCAGTTCTTC. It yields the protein CSVVWDRGNEQFF.